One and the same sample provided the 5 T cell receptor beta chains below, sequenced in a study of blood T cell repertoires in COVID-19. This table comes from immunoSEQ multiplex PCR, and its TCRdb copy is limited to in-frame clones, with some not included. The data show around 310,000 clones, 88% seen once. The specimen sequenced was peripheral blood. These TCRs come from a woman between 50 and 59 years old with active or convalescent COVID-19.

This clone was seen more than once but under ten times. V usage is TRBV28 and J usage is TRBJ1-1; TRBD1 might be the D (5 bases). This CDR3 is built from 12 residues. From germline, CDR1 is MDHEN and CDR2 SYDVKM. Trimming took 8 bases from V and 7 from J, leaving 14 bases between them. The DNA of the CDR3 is TGTGCCAGCTTTAACAGGAACCTTGAAGCTTTCTTT. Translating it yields CASFNRNLEAFF.

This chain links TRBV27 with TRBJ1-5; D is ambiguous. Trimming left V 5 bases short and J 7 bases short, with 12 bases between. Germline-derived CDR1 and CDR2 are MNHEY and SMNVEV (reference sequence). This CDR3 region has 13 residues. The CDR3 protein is CASSLNPTQPQHF. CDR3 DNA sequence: TGTGCCAGCAGTCTAAATCCAACCCAGCCCCAGCATTTT.

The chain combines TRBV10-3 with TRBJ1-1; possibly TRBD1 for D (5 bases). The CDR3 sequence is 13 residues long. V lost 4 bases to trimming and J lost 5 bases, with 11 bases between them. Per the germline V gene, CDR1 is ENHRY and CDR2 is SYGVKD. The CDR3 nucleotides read TGTGCCATCAGTGGAACAGGTACGACTGAAGCTTTCTTT. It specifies CAISGTGTTEAFF.

CDR3 amino acids: CASSQVWTEQYF. The CDR3 bases are TGTGCCAGCAGCCAAGTCTGGACAGAGCAGTACTTC. This sequence joins TRBV14 and TRBJ2-7, with a tentative D call TRBD1 (5 bases). Germline CDR1 is SGHDN and CDR2 is FVKESK. V was shortened by 1 base and J by 7 bases, with 8 bases between the two germline ends. This CDR3 spans 12 amino acids. Looking up the rest from reference TRBV14 and TRBJ2-7 gives the full variable domain: EAGVTQFPSHSVIEKGQTVTLRCDPISGHDNLYWYRRVMGKEIKFLLHFVKESKQDESGMPNNRFLAERTGGTYSTLKVQPAELEDSGVYFCASSQVWTEQYFGPGTRLTVT.

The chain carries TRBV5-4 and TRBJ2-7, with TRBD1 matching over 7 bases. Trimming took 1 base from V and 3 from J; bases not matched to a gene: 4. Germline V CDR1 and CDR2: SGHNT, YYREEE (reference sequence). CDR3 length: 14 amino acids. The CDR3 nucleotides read TGTGCCAGCAGCTTGTCGTCAGGGGGCTACGAGCAGTACTTC. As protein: CASSLSSGGYEQYF.